The 13 T cell receptor beta chains in this list originate from one sample, sequenced in a study of regulatory T cells in long-lasting Graves disease. As for time point: persistent/refractory GD, antithyroid drugs over 5 years with positive TRAb. PBMCs provided the RNA from which the TCR library was made. HTBI primers from iRepertoire and Arm-PCR of CDR3 regions yielded the TCR beta libraries. One entry per CDR3 protein, called by TCRdb with MiXCR from the multiplex PCR reads. The sample includes approximately 380,000 distinct CDR3 sequences, less than 25% of them seen just once. The sample was peripheral blood mononuclear cells (PBMCs), taken when the disease was refractory, from a patient treated with antithyroid drugs. These receptors came from a female donor with Graves disease.

The chain links TRBV19 to TRBJ1-2; D might be TRBD1 (6 bases). V was pared by 6 bases and J by 8 bases, with 13 bases between. From germline, CDR1 is LNHDA and CDR2 SQIVND (reference sequence). The CDR3 loop spans 12 amino acids. The CDR3 reads CASSRGQGGYTF. Written as DNA, the CDR3 is TGTGCCAGTAGCAGGGGACAAGGAGGCTACACCTTC.

This clonotype has only one observation. The rearrangement uses TRBV5-8 and TRBJ2-3, with 7 bases that match TRBD2. The trim removed 0 bases at V and 0 bases at J, leaving 4 bases unmatched. Germline CDR1 SGHTS, CDR2 YDEGEE. The CDR3 totals 16 residues. CDR3 in DNA: TGTGCCAGCAGCTTGGGAGCGGGATCAAGCACAGATACGCAGTATTTT. Protein: CASSLGAGSSTDTQYF.

This rearrangement joins TRBV27 to TRBJ1-1; no clear D gene. Per germline, CDR1 MNHEY and CDR2 SMNVEV (reference sequence). CDR3 length: 14 residues. The ends were cut back, 3 bases at V and 1 base at J, with 9 bases in the middle. The CDR3 is CASSLSAENTEAFF. In DNA, the CDR3 is TGTGCCAGCAGTTTGTCGGCCGAGAACACTGAAGCTTTCTTT.

This clonotype was seen only a few times. The rearrangement joins TRBV7-3 to TRBJ2-7, with a possible D match to TRBD2 (5 bases). Germline V gene sequence: CDR1 SGHTA, CDR2 FQGTGA. Trimming removed 2 bases from V and 6 bases from J, with 11 bases in between. The CDR3 is 13 residues long. The CDR3 DNA sequence: TGTGCCAGCAGCTTAGGGGTGGGGAGCGAGCAGTACTTC. This gives the protein CASSLGVGSEQYF.

This clonotype was detected only a few times. The chain recombines TRBV20-1 with TRBJ1-5; D is unclear. The CDR3 sequence is 13 residues long. V was shortened by 0 bases and J by 4 bases, with 7 bases between the two germline ends. Germline-derived CDR1 and CDR2 are DFQATT and SNEGSKA (reference sequence). CDR3 region: CSARDPLNQPQHF. CDR3 DNA: TGCAGTGCTAGAGACCCTCTAAATCAGCCCCAGCATTTT.

To note about this clonotype: It may be a read error: a sequence one base away is much more abundant. This chain uses TRBV25-1 with TRBJ1-2, with D uncertain. Trimming took off 4 bases at V and 5 bases at J, with 5 bases between the two ends. Germline V gene sequence: CDR1 MGHDK, CDR2 SYGVNS. The CDR3 is 11 amino acids. CDR3 sequence: CASSAGYGYTF. The CDR3, as DNA: TGTGCCAGCAGTGCGGGGTATGGCTACACCTTC.

This clonotype turned up a few times. The gene calls are TRBV27 and TRBJ2-7; no reliable D call. The V gene's germline CDR1 is MNHEY and CDR2 SMNVEV (reference sequence). The V end lost 5 bases, the J end lost 6 bases, and 20 bases lay between the germline ends. The CDR3 has 15 amino acids. The CDR3 loop reads CASSTAQYRSREQYF. CDR3 nucleotide sequence: TGTGCCAGCAGTACCGCACAGTATAGATCCCGCGAGCAGTACTTC.

CDR3: CASSFRDRAHEQYF. CDR3 DNA sequence: TGTGCCAGCAGCTTCAGGGACAGGGCCCACGAGCAGTACTTC. This chain connects TRBV7-9 to TRBJ2-7; 9 bases are shared with TRBD1. Germline V gives CDR1 SEHNR, CDR2 FQNEAQ (reference sequence). The ends lost 3 bases at V and 5 bases at J; junction bases unmatched: 5. The CDR3 length is 14 residues.

This clonotype has ten or more counts. The chain joins TRBV10-3 to TRBJ1-1; D is unclear. V was trimmed by 0 bases and J by 1 base, leaving 3 bases between them. CDR1 is ENHRY and CDR2 is SYGVKD in the germline V gene. This CDR3 spans 13 amino acids. The chain's CDR3 is CAISESENTEAFF. For the CDR3, the DNA is TGTGCCATCAGTGAGTCCGAGAACACTGAAGCTTTCTTT.

This clonotype was counted only a few times. The CDR3 spells CASSLAGVGGANVLTF. Written as DNA, the CDR3 is TGTGCCAGCAGCTTGGCAGGGGTCGGTGGGGCCAACGTCCTGACTTTC. The rearrangement links TRBV7-9 to TRBJ2-6, with a possible D match to TRBD1 (6 bases). V lost 3 bases to trimming and J lost 3 bases, with 12 bases between them. Germline CDR1 is SEHNR and CDR2 is FQNEAQ (reference sequence). The CDR3 consists of 16 residues. Full variable domain (rest looked up from reference TRBV7-9 and TRBJ2-6): DTGVSQNPRHKITKRGQNVTFRCDPISEHNRLYWYRQTLGQGPEFLTYFQNEAQLEKSRLLSDRFSAERPKGSFSTLEIQRTEQGDSAMYLCASSLAGVGGANVLTFGAGSRLTVL.

In the case of this clonotype: Just one base apart from a much larger clone, this may be a read error. The chain recombines TRBV28 with TRBJ1-1; D is ambiguous. Germline V gives CDR1 MDHEN, CDR2 SYDVKM. The CDR3 is 14 residues long. CDR3 amino acids: CASGLIGRVPEAFF. The CDR3 bases are TGTGCCAGCGGTTTAATAGGGAGGGTCCCTGAAGCTTTCTTT.

This clonotype was found many times. The rearrangement joins TRBV20-1 to TRBJ1-2; TRBD1 is a possible D gene (5 bases). The CDR3 is 14 amino acids. Germline CDR1 and CDR2: DFQATT and SNEGSKA (reference sequence). The V end lost 7 bases, the J end lost 5 bases, and 20 bases lay between the germline ends. The DNA for the CDR3 is TGCAGTGTTAAGCGGGACGGGCTTCGGTATGGCTACACCTTC. Protein: CSVKRDGLRYGYTF.

This clonotype was detected ten times or more. A junction boundary mismatches the germline segment, possibly from a read error. The chain carries TRBV12-3 or TRBV12-4 and TRBJ2-7, with 7 bases lining up with TRBD1. The length of the CDR3 is 13 residues. This CDR3 is CASSLGQVYEQYF. CDR3 DNA sequence: TGTGCCAGCAGCTTAGGACAGGTCTACGAGCAGTACTTC.